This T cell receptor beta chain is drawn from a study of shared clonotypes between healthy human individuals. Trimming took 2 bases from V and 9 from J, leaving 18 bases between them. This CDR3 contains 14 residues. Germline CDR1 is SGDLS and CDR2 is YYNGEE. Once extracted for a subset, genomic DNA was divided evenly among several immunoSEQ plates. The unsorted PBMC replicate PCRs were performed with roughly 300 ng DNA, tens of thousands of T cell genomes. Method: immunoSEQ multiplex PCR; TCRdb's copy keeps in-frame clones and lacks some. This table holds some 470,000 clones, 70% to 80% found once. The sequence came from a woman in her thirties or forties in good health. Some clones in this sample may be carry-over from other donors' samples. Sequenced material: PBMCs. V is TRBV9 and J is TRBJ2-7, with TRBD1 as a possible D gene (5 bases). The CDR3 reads CASSVSGSQGGQYF. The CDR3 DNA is TGTGCCAGCAGCGTGTCGGGCAGCCAGGGTGGGCAGTACTTC.